This T cell receptor beta chain is from a study of regulatory T cells in long-lasting Graves disease. On the study more broadly: By definition, persistent Graves' disease involved antithyroid drugs for over 5 years alongside positive TSH receptor antibodies. Study conclusions and caveats: Persistent Graves' cases showed lower TCR diversity than newly diagnosed cases. Segments TRBV28, TRBJ1-2 and TRBJ2-5 showed preferential usage in persistent disease.

Time point in this sample: persistent/refractory GD, antithyroid drugs over 5 years with positive TRAb. PBMC RNA served as the TCR library source. As collected, the peripheral blood samples measured about 8.1 milliliters each and went into EDTA tubes. The germline CDR1 and CDR2 sequences are SNHLY and FYNNEI. The CDR3 consists of 14 residues. V was trimmed by 6 bases and J by 6 bases, leaving 15 bases between them. With iRepertoire HTBI primers and Arm-PCR of CDR3 regions, TCR beta libraries were built. TCRdb redid the calling of the multiplex PCR reads with MiXCR, one entry per CDR3 protein. The profile shows about 660,000 distinct CDR3 sequences, around 30% of them singletons. This clonotype appeared many times. The antigen is unknown.

The genes are TRBV2 and TRBJ1-5; D remains unclear. Here the sequenced sample was peripheral blood mononuclear cells (PBMCs), taken when the disease was refractory, from a patient treated with antithyroid drugs. The origin of this receptor is a female donor with Graves disease. The CDR3 DNA reads as TGTGCCAGCAGGCCCTTGGGGAGCGGTCAGCCCCAGCATTTT. Amino acid sequence: CASRPLGSGQPQHF.